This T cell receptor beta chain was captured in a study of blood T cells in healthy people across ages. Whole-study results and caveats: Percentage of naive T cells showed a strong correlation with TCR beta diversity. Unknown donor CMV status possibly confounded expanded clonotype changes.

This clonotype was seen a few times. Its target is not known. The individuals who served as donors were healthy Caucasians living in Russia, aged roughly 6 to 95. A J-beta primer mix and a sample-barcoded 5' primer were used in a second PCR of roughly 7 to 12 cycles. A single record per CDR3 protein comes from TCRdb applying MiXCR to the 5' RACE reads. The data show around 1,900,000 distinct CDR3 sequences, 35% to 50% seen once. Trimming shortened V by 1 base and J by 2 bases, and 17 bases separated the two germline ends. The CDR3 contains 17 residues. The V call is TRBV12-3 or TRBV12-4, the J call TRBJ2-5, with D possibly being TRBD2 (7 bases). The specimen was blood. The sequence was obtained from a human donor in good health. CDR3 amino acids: CASSLVGGPLVQETQYF. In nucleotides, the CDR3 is TGTGCCAGCAGTTTAGTGGGGGGGCCGTTGGTACAAGAGACCCAGTACTTC.